Sequencing of this T cell receptor (beta chain) was carried out in a study of PD-L1 blockade in urothelial cancer (TCRdb year 2017). As for the study more broadly: Therapy was started in the mid-2010s for all patients, and atezolizumab 1,200 mg was administered intravenously every 3 weeks. About 90% of the roughly 29 patients were males with bladder-origin urothelial cancer, and 18 of 29 reported a prior smoking history. An ECOG performance status of 0 or 1 was recorded for the patients, and 0 to 3 prior chemotherapy regimens had been received by the patients. A median of approximately 1,400 T cells and roughly 1,000 unique TCRs was obtained from tumor samples, and a median clonality of approximately 0.096 and a median T cell proportion of approximately 0.097 were observed. The study, an exploratory multi-omic analysis, examined somatic, immune and clinical correlates of response to PD-L1 blockade with atezolizumab in urothelial cancer. Pretreatment tumor samples, along with matched peripheral blood serially collected before and after atezolizumab treatment, were subjected to TCR sequencing. Progression-free survival longer than 6 months counted as durable clinical benefit, and TCR features were additionally tested against both progression-free and overall survival. In the same patients, whole exome sequencing and RNA sequencing of pretreatment tumors were performed in addition to TCR sequencing. Durable clinical benefit was achieved by nine patients and was not achieved by 20 patients. Around 30 patients had pretreatment blood TCR-seq, 24 had at least one posttreatment blood collection, and 24 had tumor TCR-seq. Five patients were excluded from tumor TCR analyses because tumors from two patients failed quality control and tumor was unavailable for three patients. Study-wide conclusions, independent of this receptor: The tumor samples were FFPE and were not collected immediately before treatment, and because only one sample per patient was used, heterogeneity may have been missed. Because of the small sample size (n of about 29) and the many exploratory analyses performed, the results are intended to be regarded as hypothesis-generating. Patients with durable benefit showed greater expansion of tumor-associated TCR clones in peripheral blood 3 weeks after starting treatment (n of about 20, p = 0.022). The proportion of tumor-infiltrating T lymphocytes was higher in patients with durable benefit (n of about 26, Mann-Whitney p = 0.047).

Spanning cysteine to phenylalanine, the CDR3 consists of 13 amino acids. Only the CDR3 region is kept as DNA, spanning 39 bases read in frame from base 1. Trimming costs V 3 bases and J 5 bases, and their ends lie 10 bases apart. CDR1 MDHEN and CDR2 SYDVKM are derived from the germline V gene. Synthetic TCR analog templates were spiked into each PCR to estimate absolute template abundance from read counts. For FFPE tumors, housekeeping genes were amplified and quantified so that usable DNA could be estimated and T cell fraction could be computed. TCRbeta CDR3 regions were amplified from genomic DNA with bias-controlled V and J gene primers using the immunoSEQ assay. Sequencing of rearranged TCRbeta segments was performed at approximately 20X coverage. The original pipeline was this. Sequencing errors were corrected by clustering and CDR3s were annotated against IMGT to assign V, D and J genes. Downstream analyses used only productive TCRbeta rearrangements, leaving out any out-of-frame or stop-codon sequences. To compute clonality, Shannon entropy was normalized by the log of the number of unique productive sequences and then subtracted from one. Clones differing between time points or between blood and tumor were identified by Fisher's exact test with Benjamini-Hochberg correction at adjusted p below 0.01. TCRdb stores this immuneACCESS table with in-frame sequences only. Part of the clones is absent; in the studies checked, under half of the shortfall reflects unresolved V genes, and no reason is known for the rest. The DNA gave D and trimming, while V, J and clone size come from that table. This sample comprises just over 35,000 clones, just over 35% of them detected only once. The ten largest clonotypes hold approximately 9% of the sample.

The sample's time point label, in plain terms: pretreatment tumor sample. A total of 29 patients with locally advanced or metastatic urothelial carcinoma, treated at Memorial Sloan Kettering on a trial protocol, made up the cohort. All tumor tissue used for sequencing was obtained before atezolizumab dosing. The Qiagen DNeasy Blood extraction kit was used to purify genomic DNA from total PBMCs and from tumor samples. As for this clone: The antigen it binds to is not known. Within one base of it there is no much larger clone, and no base qualities were kept.

This sequence uses TRBV28 and TRBJ1-2; there is no confident call for the D gene. The receptor was isolated from a man aged 55 to 70 with urothelial cancer. The sequencing used tumor tissue, collected before atezolizumab (anti-PD-L1) treatment. The DNA sequence is given as TGTGCCAGCAGTTTTAGACACAATTATGGCTACACCTTC. Its protein is CASSFRHNYGYTF.